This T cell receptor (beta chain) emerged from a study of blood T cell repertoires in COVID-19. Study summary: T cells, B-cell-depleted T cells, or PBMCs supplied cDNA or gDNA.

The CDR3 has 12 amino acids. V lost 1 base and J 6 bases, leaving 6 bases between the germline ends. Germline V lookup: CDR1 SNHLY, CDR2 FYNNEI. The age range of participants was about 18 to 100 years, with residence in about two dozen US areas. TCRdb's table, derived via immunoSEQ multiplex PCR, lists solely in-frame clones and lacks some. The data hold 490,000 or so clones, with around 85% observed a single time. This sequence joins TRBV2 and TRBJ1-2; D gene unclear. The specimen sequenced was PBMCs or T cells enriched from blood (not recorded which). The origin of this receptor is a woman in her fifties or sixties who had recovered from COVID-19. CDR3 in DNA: TGTGCCAGCAGTGAAGGGTCGGATGGCTACACCTTC. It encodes CASSEGSDGYTF.